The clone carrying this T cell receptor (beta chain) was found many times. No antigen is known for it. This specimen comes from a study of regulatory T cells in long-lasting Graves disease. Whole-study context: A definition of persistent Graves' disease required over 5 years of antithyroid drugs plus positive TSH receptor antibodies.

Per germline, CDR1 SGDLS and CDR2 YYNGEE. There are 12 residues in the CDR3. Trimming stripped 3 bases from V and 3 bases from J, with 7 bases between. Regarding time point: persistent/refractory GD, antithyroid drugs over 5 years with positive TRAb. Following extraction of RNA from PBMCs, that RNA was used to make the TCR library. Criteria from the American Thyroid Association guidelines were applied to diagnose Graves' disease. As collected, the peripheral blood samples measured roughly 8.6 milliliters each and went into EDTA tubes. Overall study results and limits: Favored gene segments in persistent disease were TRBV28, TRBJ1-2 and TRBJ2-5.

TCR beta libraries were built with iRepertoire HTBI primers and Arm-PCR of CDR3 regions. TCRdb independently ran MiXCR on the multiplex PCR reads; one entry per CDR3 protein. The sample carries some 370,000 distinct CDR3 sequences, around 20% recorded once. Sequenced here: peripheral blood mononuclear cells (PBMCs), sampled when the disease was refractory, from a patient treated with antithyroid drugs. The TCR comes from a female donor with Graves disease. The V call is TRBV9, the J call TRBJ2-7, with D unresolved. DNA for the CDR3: TGTGCCAGCAGCGGAGACGGCTACGAGCAGTACTTC. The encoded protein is CASSGDGYEQYF.